This T cell receptor beta chain was profiled in a study of T cells after yellow fever vaccination. Note on this clonotype: The antigen is unknown.

V lost 2 bases and J 4 bases, leaving 6 bases between the germline ends. The germline V gene has CDR1 MNHEY and CDR2 SVGAGI. This CDR3 has 12 amino acids. Template switching by 5'RACE produced TCR cDNA, adding a universal primer site and UMIs. Using its own MiXCR run on the 5' RACE reads, TCRdb lists one record per CDR3 protein. The sample lists some 260,000 distinct CDR3 sequences; roughly 5.6% were seen once. Study results and limitations: Most clones from primary vaccination were detected again post-booster (just over 95% CD4, 88% CD8).

Sequencing used CD4+ T cells sorted from PBMCs, obtained on the day of the yellow fever booster vaccination. The origin of this receptor is a young man who received the YFV17D yellow fever vaccine. The chain employs TRBV6-5 and TRBJ2-7, with no clear D. In DNA, the CDR3 is TGTGCCAGCAGTTACGACGGGTACGAGCAGTACGTC. Protein: CASSYDGYEQYV.